The rows below give T cell receptor beta chains drawn from one sample of a study of stem cell transplantation in POMP-related autoinflammatory disease. Using immunoSEQ multiplex PCR, the repertoire was profiled, and TCRdb retains in-frame clones only, with some absent. In the table there are some 70,000 clones, approximately 91% of which are singletons. The starting material was CD4+ T cells from PBMCs, obtained after stem cell transplantation. Every receptor here comes from a human patient with POMP-related autoinflammation and immune dysregulation (PRAID). A subset of T cells may come from the graft donor. CDR3s include the opening cysteine and the closing phenylalanine or tryptophan. The D gene is left open where the match is weak. A clone size is listed for some rows: how often the clone was seen (once, few, many), or a class if it is expanded.

>NA|TRBV28|TRBJ1-4|NA
CASTRSRDTHEKLFF
>NA|TRBV2|TRBJ1-4|TRBD1
CASSINRGKLFF
>NA|TRBV2|TRBJ2-2|NA
CASSWSNTGELFF
>NA|TRBV6-7|TRBJ2-1|TRBD2
CASSYSRPLGTSGRNHEQFF
>NA|TRBV6-5|TRBJ1-2|TRBD1
CASTYGQGLSYGYTF
>NA|TRBV6-6|TRBJ1-1|NA
CASSYDTEAFF
>NA|TRBV4-1|TRBJ2-1|TRBD2
CASSPLFPSGRTYNEQFF
>NA|TRBV12-3/TRBV12-4|TRBJ1-2|TRBD1
CASSFGQGGGYTF
>NA|TRBV12-5|TRBJ2-3|NA
CASARGTLNTDTQYF
>once|TRBV19|TRBJ2-5|NA
CASRARPAETQYF
>NA|TRBV24-1|TRBJ2-1|NA
CATNRDNDNEQFF
>once|TRBV2|TRBJ1-5|NA
CASSVGAYNQPQHF
>NA|TRBV7-2|TRBJ2-1|NA
CASSTGAGSSYNEQFF
>NA|TRBV28|TRBJ2-5|NA
CASSLGTAGEETQYF
>NA|TRBV3-1/TRBV3-2|TRBJ1-6|TRBD1
CASSRDSSNSPLHF
>NA|TRBV2|TRBJ2-5|TRBD1
CASIRPGTGRETQYF
>NA|TRBV28|TRBJ2-3|TRBD1
CASSSGTGGQGGTDTQYF
>NA|TRBV4-1|TRBJ2-1|NA
CASSQLLVQSNEQFF
>NA|TRBV28|TRBJ2-6|TRBD2
CASSLSGAGANVLTF